This entry lists 25 T cell receptor beta chains sequenced from one sample in a study of T cell repertoires in cytomegalovirus infection. TCRdb fed the reads into MiXCR, producing one record per CDR3 protein. This sample carries 300,000 to 400,000 distinct CDR3 sequences, roughly 25% of them seen once, and the ten largest clones take roughly 15%. The antigens of these receptors remain unknown. The source material was cultured PBMCs, sampled from culture after CMV antigen stimulation. These TCRs come from a human donor in good health (CMV status not recorded). Some clones in this sample may be carry-over from other donors' samples.

The chain recombines TRBV28 with TRBJ2-4, with TRBD1 matching over 7 bases. Germline trimming cut 6 bases from V and 8 bases from J; bases unmatched to any gene: 13. The V gene's germline CDR1 is MDHEN and CDR2 SYDVKM. The CDR3 covers 15 residues. CDR3 nucleotide sequence: TGTGCCAGCAGCTCCGACGACAGGGAATTCCACATTCAGTACTTC. Its translation: CASSSDDREFHIQYF.

DNA of the CDR3: TGTGCCAGCAATTCTCAGGGGACAGGGAATAAGGAGCAGTACTTC. It codes for CASNSQGTGNKEQYF. The chain combines TRBV28 with TRBJ2-7; 9 nucleotides agree with TRBD1. The germline V gene has CDR1 MDHEN and CDR2 SYDVKM. The J segment lost 7 bases and the V segment lost 7 bases, leaving 14 bases of the junction unmatched. CDR3 size: 15 residues.

This clonotype was detected only a few times. Written as DNA, the CDR3 is TGTGCCAGCAGATCCGCGGGACAGGGCTACGAGCAGTACTTC. Translation: CASRSAGQGYEQYF. The V call is TRBV27, the J call TRBJ2-7; TRBD1 matches at 9 bases. J gave up 3 bases and V 6 bases, and 6 bases lay outside the gene matches. The CDR3 contains 14 residues. The germline gives CDR1 MNHEY, CDR2 SMNVEV (reference sequence).

This clonotype has just a few counts. The rearrangement uses TRBV6-2 or TRBV6-3 and TRBJ2-1; 10 bases align to TRBD2. The J segment lost 4 bases and the V segment lost 6 bases, leaving 12 bases of the junction unmatched. The CDR3 covers 17 residues. CDR1 is MNHEY, CDR2 SVGEGT, per germline. The CDR3 DNA reads as TGTGCCAGCAGAACCGGGGAATGGACTAGCGGTTACAATGAGCAGTTCTTC. This encodes CASRTGEWTSGYNEQFF.

This sequence joins TRBV12-3 or TRBV12-4 and TRBJ1-2, with 9 bases fitting TRBD1. Germline trimming cut 3 bases from V and 2 bases from J; bases unmatched to any gene: 7. This CDR3 is built from 16 residues. In nucleotides, the CDR3 is TGTGCCAGCAGTTTCCGGGGACAGGGTTGGAACTATGGCTACACCTTC. It is translated as CASSFRGQGWNYGYTF.

On this clonotype: At one end the junction does not follow the germline gene, possibly because of a read error. CDR3 in amino acids: CASSQEKGTLYDEQFF. Written as DNA, the CDR3 is TGCGCCAGCAGCCAAGAAAAGGGGACCCTCTACGATGAGCAGTTCTTC. The rearrangement links TRBV4-3 to TRBJ2-1; possibly TRBD1 or TRBD2 for D (5 bases each). The CDR3 spans 16 residues. Germline V CDR1 and CDR2: LGHNA, YSLEER.

This clonotype was detected a few times. The chain links TRBV6-6 to TRBJ1-1; TRBD1 agrees at 7 bases. The V gene end was trimmed by 2 bases and the J gene end by 4 bases; junction bases not matched to a gene: 7. Germline CDR1 reads MNHNY; CDR2 reads SVGAGI (reference sequence). There are 15 residues in the CDR3. CDR3 residues: CASSYTQGGTTEAFF. CDR3 DNA sequence: TGTGCCAGCAGTTACACCCAGGGGGGGACCACTGAAGCTTTCTTT.

There are many counts of this clonotype. The V gene is TRBV28, the J gene TRBJ1-5; 10 bases are shared with TRBD1. Germline assignment: CDR1 MDHEN and CDR2 SYDVKM. The CDR3 has 16 residues. The V segment lost 6 bases and the J segment 7 bases; nucleotides outside the gene matches: 12. The CDR3 DNA reads as TGTGCCAGCAGAGACTGGGACAGGGGAAACGGACAGCCCCAGCATTTT. Its protein product is CASRDWDRGNGQPQHF.

This clonotype was recorded many times. The CDR3 loop is CASSPGTSLVWVYEQYF. CDR3 coding DNA: TGTGCCAGCAGCCCCGGGACTAGCCTGGTTTGGGTTTACGAGCAGTACTTC. This chain joins TRBV7-2 and TRBJ2-7, with 9 bases identical to TRBD2. Germline V CDR1 and CDR2: SGHTA, FQGNSA. This CDR3 is built from 17 residues. After removal of 5 bases from V and 4 bases from J, the junction contained 15 bases not matched to a gene.

This chain uses TRBV6-6 with TRBJ2-2; D may be TRBD1 or TRBD2 (7 bases each). V was clipped by 3 bases and J by 5 bases, with 13 bases between them. This CDR3 spans 15 amino acids. The germline CDR1 and CDR2 sequences are MNHNY and SVGAGI (reference sequence). The CDR3: CASSYGGGQTGELFF. In nucleotides, the CDR3 is TGTGCCAGCAGTTATGGGGGGGGACAGACCGGGGAGCTGTTTTTT.

This clonotype was seen a few times. The gene calls are TRBV20-1 and TRBJ2-7; 10 bases match TRBD2. The ends lost 3 bases at V and 1 base at J; junction bases unmatched: 9. This CDR3 contains 16 residues. The germline V gene has CDR1 DFQATT and CDR2 SNEGSKA (reference sequence). CDR3 sequence reads: CSASYSGRAFSYEQYF. CDR3 sequence (DNA): TGCAGTGCTAGTTACAGCGGGAGGGCTTTTTCCTACGAGCAGTACTTC.

In its sample, this clonotype was seen a few times. The chain links TRBV12-3 or TRBV12-4 to TRBJ1-5, with a possible D match to TRBD1 (5 bases). V lost 3 bases to trimming and J lost 11 bases, with 14 bases between them. The CDR3 sequence is 13 residues long. The CDR3 sequence is CASSFRGNEAQHF. The CDR3 DNA sequence: TGTGCCAGCAGTTTTCGGGGGAATGAGGCCCAGCATTTT.

This clonotype came up a few times. In DNA form, the CDR3 reads TGTGCCATCAGTGAGAAGGAAAGTGAAGCTTTCTTT. Amino acids: CAISEKESEAFF. This chain links TRBV10-3 with TRBJ1-1; D remains ambiguous. Germline loops: CDR1 ENHRY, CDR2 SYGVKD. V lost 2 bases, J lost 7 bases, and 8 bases lay in between. This CDR3 comprises 12 residues.

Ten or more counts support this clonotype. V is TRBV7-2 and J is TRBJ1-5; no firm D call. V gave up 4 bases and J gave up 7 bases, with 11 bases separating them. Germline assignment: CDR1 SGHTA and CDR2 FQGNSA. The CDR3 has 13 amino acids. CDR3 amino acids: CASSYRGQQPQHF. CDR3 DNA sequence: TGTGCCAGCAGCTATCGAGGGCAACAGCCCCAGCATTTT.

This chain connects TRBV6-5 to TRBJ2-2; 7 bases are shared with TRBD2. Germline CDR1 and CDR2: MNHEY and SVGAGI. Trimming took 2 bases from V and 3 from J; bases not matched to a gene: 0. There are 14 residues in the CDR3. The CDR3 DNA reads as TGTGCCAGCAGTTACGGGAGGGACACCGGGGAGCTGTTTTTT. Its protein is CASSYGRDTGELFF.

This chain uses TRBV12-3 or TRBV12-4 with TRBJ1-6, with TRBD1 identical over 8 bases. This CDR3 has 18 residues. After removal of 6 bases from V and 0 bases from J, the junction contained 10 bases not matched to a gene. In nucleotides, the CDR3 is TGTGCCAGCAGCCAGGACAGGGCGCCGAGCTCCTATAATTCACCCCTCCACTTT. Its translation: CASSQDRAPSSYNSPLHF.

V and J are TRBV11-3 and TRBJ2-5; 7 nucleotides line up with TRBD1. Germline V gene sequence: CDR1 SGHNT, CDR2 YENEEA. Trimming took 4 bases from V and 7 from J; bases not matched to a gene: 15. This CDR3 is 16 amino acids long. The CDR3 DNA reads as TGTGCCAGCAGCTCTTTGACAGGGCCGGGAATTGGGACCCAGTACTTC. As protein: CASSSLTGPGIGTQYF.

This clonotype occurred a few times. As DNA, the CDR3 is TGCGCCAGCAGTCGACAGGGGGTACCCACTAATGAAAAACTGTTTTTT. Amino acids: CASSRQGVPTNEKLFF. The V gene is TRBV23-1, the J gene TRBJ1-4; TRBD1 aligns across 9 bases. TRBV23-1 belongs to the ORF category, with a function that is uncertain. The CDR3 sequence is 16 residues long. J gave up 2 bases and V 4 bases, and 5 bases lay outside the gene matches.

This sequence joins TRBV7-6 and TRBJ1-1; D remains unclear. The CDR3 runs to 12 residues. The V end was cut by 3 bases, the J end by 5 bases, with 7 bases between. The germline V gene encodes CDR1 SGHVS and CDR2 FNYEAQ. The CDR3 nucleotides are TGTGCCAGCAGCTTTGTAGGAACTGAAGCTTTCTTT. The encoded protein is CASSFVGTEAFF.

This clonotype was found many times. The chain links TRBV7-9 to TRBJ2-2; D uncertain. The CDR3 runs 14 residues. The V gene lost 8 bases and the J gene lost 7 bases, with 17 bases spanning the gap. Germline lookup yields CDR1 SEHNR and CDR2 FQNEAQ (reference sequence). CDR3 DNA sequence: TGTGCCAGCGGCTCTAAGGGCCCGGACGGGGAGCTGTTTTTT. Its protein is CASGSKGPDGELFF.

The rearrangement links TRBV6-1 to TRBJ1-5; perhaps TRBD1 as D (5 bases). The CDR3 totals 15 residues. Germline loops: CDR1 MNHNS, CDR2 SASEGT. V lost 3 bases to trimming and J lost 3 bases, with 12 bases between them. The CDR3 DNA is TGTGCCAGCAGTGACAAGGGGAGGAACAATCAGCCCCAGCATTTT. Encoded protein: CASSDKGRNNQPQHF.

This clonotype came up a few times. V and J are TRBV7-9 and TRBJ2-5; either TRBD1 or TRBD2 may supply D (5 bases each). The V end lost 4 bases, the J end lost 5 bases, and 14 bases lay between the germline ends. Germline CDR1 is SEHNR and CDR2 is FQNEAQ (reference sequence). This CDR3 contains 14 residues. In DNA form, the CDR3 reads TGTGCCAGCAGCTGGGACCTCATCCCTGAGACCCAGTACTTC. As protein: CASSWDLIPETQYF.

The chain recombines TRBV28 with TRBJ2-7; 12 positions match TRBD2. Germline assignment: CDR1 MDHEN and CDR2 SYDVKM. J gave up 9 bases and V 0 bases, and 6 bases lay outside the gene matches. The CDR3 runs to 15 residues. The chain's CDR3 is CASSLWSSGREGQYF. The CDR3 DNA reads TGTGCCAGCAGTTTATGGTCTAGCGGGAGGGAAGGGCAGTACTTC.

The chain uses TRBV4-3 and TRBJ1-5; no firm D call. Trimming took 0 bases from V and 1 from J, leaving 10 bases between them. In germline, CDR1 is LGHNA, CDR2 YSLEER. This CDR3 contains 16 residues. CDR3 sequence: CASSQDKGRSNQPQHF. CDR3 bases: TGCGCCAGCAGCCAAGATAAGGGCCGCAGCAATCAGCCCCAGCATTTT.

A few counts support this clonotype. The rearrangement uses TRBV7-9 and TRBJ1-1, with 8 bases aligning to TRBD1. Unmatched junction bases numbered 6, after V lost 5 bases and J lost 4 bases. This CDR3 spans 14 amino acids. The germline gives CDR1 SEHNR, CDR2 FQNEAQ (reference sequence). As DNA, the CDR3 is TGTGCCAGCAGCGCAGACAGGGGTTTCACTGAAGCTTTCTTT. Protein product: CASSADRGFTEAFF.